The T cell receptor beta chain described here comes from a study of Graves' ophthalmopathy and Graves' hyperthyroidism. Study-level background: Peripheral blood was gathered at first diagnosis, ahead of any treatment whatsoever. Regarding the study as a whole: A model of 13 signatures distinguished ophthalmopathy from stable hyperthyroidism at roughly 86% sensitivity and approximately 77% specificity. The model predicted ophthalmopathy progression with 60% to 71% sensitivity and less than 85% specificity.

The study amplified TCR beta CDR3 regions using RNA transcripts. HTBI-primed first-round RT-PCR preceded second-round multiplex PCR. TCRdb redid the calling of the multiplex PCR reads with MiXCR, one entry per CDR3 protein. The sample contains hundreds of thousands of distinct CDR3 sequences, around a fifth of which appear only once. CDR3 size: 16 residues. Germline assignment: CDR1 MNHNS and CDR2 SASEGT. The V end was cut by 8 bases, the J end by 2 bases, with 21 bases between. Included hyperthyroidism patients were aged 18 to 65 and newly diagnosed (under 2 months' duration). Concerning this clonotype: Antigen: not known.

The sequenced material came from peripheral blood. This receptor was obtained from a woman younger than 30 with stable Graves' hyperthyroidism. The J gene is TRBJ2-5, the V gene TRBV6-1, with D perhaps TRBD2 (7 bases). The CDR3 reads CASQWLAGAEQETQYF. DNA for the CDR3: TGTGCCAGCCAATGGCTTGCGGGGGCGGAACAAGAGACCCAGTACTTC.